This T cell receptor (beta chain) is from a study of blood T cells in healthy people across ages. CDR1 and CDR2 (germline): DFQATT, SNEGSKA (reference sequence). Trimming stripped 3 bases from V and 3 bases from J, with 6 bases between. There are 12 residues in the CDR3. A sample-barcoded 5' primer and a J-beta primer mix were used in a second PCR of roughly 7 to 12 cycles. TCRdb reprocessed the 5' RACE reads with MiXCR, giving one entry per CDR3 protein. The table records roughly 2 million distinct CDR3 sequences, 40% to 55% of them present only once. Sequenced: blood. The chain is built from TRBV20-1 and TRBJ2-4; D is ambiguous. The sequence derives from a woman between 40 and 50 years old in good health. CDR3 protein: CSASFIKNIQYF. DNA for the CDR3: TGCAGTGCTAGTTTCATCAAAAACATTCAGTACTTC.